Each of the 21 T cell receptor beta chains below was sequenced from the same sample in a study of cytotoxic CD8 clonotypes in ibrutinib-treated CLL. Profiled with immunoSEQ multiplex PCR; TCRdb holds only in-frame clones, not every one. The table has about 310,000 clones, 70% to 80% seen once. The sample here was PBMCs, taken before ibrutinib treatment. The receptors were sampled from a human donor with chronic lymphocytic leukemia.

This clone was seen just once. The V gene is TRBV30, the J gene TRBJ2-2, with D perhaps TRBD2 (5 bases). This CDR3 has 13 amino acids. CDR1 and CDR2 from the germline V gene are GTSNPN and SVGIG (reference sequence). V dropped 1 base and J dropped 6 bases, with 9 bases sitting between them. This CDR3 reads CAWSGGAAGELFF. The CDR3 DNA sequence: TGTGCCTGGAGTGGGGGAGCGGCCGGGGAGCTGTTTTTT.

The chain couples TRBV15 to TRBJ2-7; D call uncertain. The CDR3 has 13 residues. CDR1 is LNHNV, CDR2 YYDKDF, per germline (reference sequence). Trimming cost V 0 bases and J 12 bases, with 15 bases left between them. Here the CDR3 DNA reads TGTGCCACCAGCAGAGATCCAACGACACGGTTGTACTTC. Residues: CATSRDPTTRLYF.

The V call is TRBV9, the J call TRBJ2-3, with 7 positions matching TRBD2. Germline V gene data show CDR1 as SGDLS and CDR2 as YYNGEE. The V gene end was trimmed by 1 base and the J gene end by 0 bases; junction bases not matched to a gene: 5. This CDR3 has 16 amino acids. This chain's CDR3 is CASSVFLAASTDTQYF. CDR3 sequence (DNA): TGTGCCAGCAGCGTATTTCTAGCGGCTAGCACAGATACGCAGTATTTT.

The V and J genes are TRBV29-1 and TRBJ1-1; D is unclear. V lost 3 bases, J lost 1 base, and 15 bases lay in between. The length of the CDR3 is 15 residues. Germline V gene lookup returns CDR1 SQVTM and CDR2 ANQGSEA. The CDR3 loop is CSVDISMERNTEAFF. The CDR3 DNA sequence: TGCAGCGTTGACATCTCAATGGAGAGGAACACTGAAGCTTTCTTT. Drawing the rest from reference TRBV29-1 and TRBJ1-1, the complete variable domain is SAVISQKPSRDICQRGTSLTIQCQVDSQVTMMFWYRQQPGQSLTLIATANQGSEATYESGFVIDKFPISRPNLTFSTLTVSNMSPEDSSIYLCSVDISMERNTEAFFGQGTRLTVV.

There are a few counts of this clone. The chain uses TRBV7-2 and TRBJ2-7, with D possibly matching TRBD1 (5 bases). The V end lost 2 bases, the J end lost 5 bases, and 10 bases lay between the germline ends. Per the germline V gene, CDR1 is SGHTA and CDR2 is FQGNSA. There are 13 residues in the CDR3. The CDR3 is CASSLIGAHEQYF. The CDR3, as DNA: TGTGCCAGCAGCTTAATAGGGGCCCACGAGCAGTACTTC.

The DNA of the CDR3 is TGCGCCAGCAGCCAAGAGGCCAGGGGAAGCACAGATACGCAGTATTTT. This translates into CASSQEARGSTDTQYF. This chain links TRBV4-1 with TRBJ2-3; tentative D call: TRBD1 (6 bases). V was cut by 0 bases and J by 0 bases, with 10 bases left in between. The germline V gene has CDR1 MGHRA and CDR2 YSYEKL. The CDR3 loop spans 16 amino acids.

The gene calls are TRBV9 and TRBJ1-2, with D perhaps matching TRBD1 (5 bases). V was pared by 4 bases and J by 1 base, with 8 bases between. This CDR3 has 13 residues. Germline CDR1 is SGDLS and CDR2 is YYNGEE. DNA of the CDR3: TGTGCCAGCAGCCTTGACAGTAACTATGGCTACACCTTC. Translating it yields CASSLDSNYGYTF.

This clone was counted between two and nine times. The V call is TRBV19, the J call TRBJ2-3; 8 bases line up with TRBD1. The CDR3 sequence is 16 residues long. The ends lost 6 bases at V and 0 bases at J; junction bases unmatched: 8. In germline, CDR1 is LNHDA, CDR2 SQIVND (reference sequence). The CDR3 reads CASRPVGQGSTDTQYF. The CDR3, as DNA: TGTGCCAGTAGACCGGTCGGACAGGGAAGCACAGATACGCAGTATTTT.

V usage is TRBV5-6 and J usage is TRBJ2-3; D is possibly TRBD2 (5 bases). This CDR3 comprises 16 residues. CDR1 and CDR2 (germline): SGHDT, YYEEEE. The V end lost 6 bases, the J end lost 0 bases, and 17 bases lay between the germline ends. This CDR3 is CASNQFGVPSTDTQYF. CDR3 in DNA: TGTGCCAGCAATCAATTCGGGGTACCTAGCACAGATACGCAGTATTTT.

This clone has a handful of counts. V usage is TRBV7-9 and J usage is TRBJ2-7, with D maybe TRBD2 (5 bases). The CDR3 consists of 15 residues. With 2 bases removed from V and 3 bases from J, the gap between germline ends came to 14 bases. The germline V gene has CDR1 SEHNR and CDR2 FQNEAQ (reference sequence). CDR3 DNA: TGTGCCAGCAGCTTACCAGGACTCGCCAACTACGAGCAGTACTTC. This translates into CASSLPGLANYEQYF.

The V call is TRBV2, the J call TRBJ2-7; D might be TRBD1 or TRBD2, each matching 5 bases. This CDR3 has 15 amino acids. Between the trimmed V and J ends, which lost 4 bases and 0 bases, there was a span of 13 bases. Germline V CDR1 and CDR2: SNHLY, FYNNEI. DNA of the CDR3: TGTGCCAGCAGTGCCCGGGACCTCGGCTCCTACGAGCAGTACTTC. Translation gives CASSARDLGSYEQYF.

CDR3 DNA: TGTGCCAGCAGCCAAGATTGGACTAGCGGGAGGGATTTCTACGAGCAGTACTTC. It is translated as CASSQDWTSGRDFYEQYF. The chain couples TRBV4-2 to TRBJ2-7; 15 bases agree with TRBD2. The germline V gene encodes CDR1 LGHNA and CDR2 YNFKEQ. The CDR3 is made up of 18 amino acids. V lost 0 bases, J lost 3 bases, and 6 bases stayed unmatched.

Note on this clone: Distinct nucleotide sequences in the sample also encode this CDR3. V and J are TRBV7-3 and TRBJ1-1, with D hard to call. Germline V gives CDR1 SGHTA, CDR2 FQGTGA. The CDR3 totals 13 residues. Trimming left V 0 bases short and J 7 bases short, with 9 bases between. CDR3 protein: CASSLTSGSEAFF. CDR3 DNA: TGTGCCAGCAGCTTAACTTCCGGGAGTGAAGCTTTCTTT. The variable domain in full, completed from reference TRBV7-3 and TRBJ1-1, reads GAGVSQTPSNKVTEKGKYVELRCDPISGHTALYWYRQSLGQGPEFLIYFQGTGAADDSGLPNDRFFAVRPEGSVSTLKIQRTERGDSAVYLCASSLTSGSEAFFGQGTRLTVV.

V is TRBV15 and J is TRBJ2-7, with 11 positions matching TRBD2. The J segment lost 4 bases and the V segment lost 0 bases, leaving 8 bases of the junction unmatched. The V gene's germline CDR1 is LNHNV and CDR2 YYDKDF (reference sequence). The CDR3 is 17 amino acids. CDR3 bases: TGTGCCACCAGCAGAGATGTGTGGTCTAGCGGGAGGTACGAGCAGTACTTC. As protein: CATSRDVWSSGRYEQYF.

This rearrangement joins TRBV7-6 to TRBJ2-7, with a possible D match to TRBD2 (6 bases). Between the trimmed V and J ends, which lost 0 bases and 4 bases, there was a span of 16 bases. CDR3 length: 16 amino acids. Germline CDR1 reads SGHVS; CDR2 reads FNYEAQ. The CDR3 protein is CASSLAPRGKKYEQYF. CDR3 nucleotides: TGTGCCAGCAGCTTAGCGCCCCGGGGGAAAAAGTACGAGCAGTACTTC.

This chain connects TRBV9 to TRBJ2-3; D gene uncertain. The germline CDR1 and CDR2 sequences are SGDLS and YYNGEE. V dropped 1 base and J dropped 3 bases, with 15 bases sitting between them. This CDR3 has 16 residues. CDR3 sequence reads: CASSVLGLLGTDTQYF. CDR3 DNA: TGTGCCAGCAGCGTACTAGGGCTGCTAGGAACAGATACGCAGTATTTT.

This clone has only a few counts. The V gene is TRBV27, the J gene TRBJ2-1, with D uncertain. Trimming removed 4 bases from V and 0 bases from J, with 4 bases in between. Germline loops: CDR1 MNHEY, CDR2 SMNVEV (reference sequence). This CDR3 comprises 13 residues. CDR3 in DNA: TGTGCCAGCAGTTCCCGCTCCTACAATGAGCAGTTCTTC. Translated: CASSSRSYNEQFF.

This clone showed up just a few times. This chain joins TRBV18 and TRBJ1-1; perhaps TRBD1 as D (6 bases). Germline V gene sequence: CDR1 KGHSH, CDR2 LQKENI. The CDR3 runs 17 residues. The V gene lost 5 bases and the J gene lost 2 bases, with 21 bases spanning the gap. The CDR3 DNA reads TGTGCCAGCTCAGACAGGAAGACCTATTACACCAACACTGAAGCTTTCTTT. This encodes CASSDRKTYYTNTEAFF.

The chain uses TRBV5-8 and TRBJ1-2; 10 bases are shared with TRBD1. Trimming at V came to 4 bases and at J to 5 bases, leaving 8 bases not matched to a gene. The CDR3 sequence is 15 residues long. CDR1 is SGHTS and CDR2 is YDEGEE in the germline V gene. CDR3 sequence reads: CASSLTGGFGYGYTF. The CDR3 DNA is TGTGCCAGCAGCCTGACAGGGGGCTTCGGATATGGCTACACCTTC.

This rearrangement joins TRBV12-5 to TRBJ2-1; D remains ambiguous. Germline-derived CDR1 and CDR2 are LGHNT and FRNRAP. This CDR3 contains 12 residues. With 6 bases removed from V and 2 bases from J, the gap between germline ends came to 5 bases. The CDR3 nucleotides are TGTGCTAGTGGGGTGACCTACAATGAGCAGTTCTTC. Protein: CASGVTYNEQFF.

This chain links TRBV18 with TRBJ2-5; 11 bases fit TRBD2. Germline CDR1 KGHSH, CDR2 LQKENI. V gave up 6 bases and J gave up 7 bases; unmatched junction bases: 13. The CDR3 is made up of 16 amino acids. The CDR3 DNA reads TGTGCCAGCTCGTTCGGGACTAGCGGAATCCAGGGGACCCAGTACTTC. Translated: CASSFGTSGIQGTQYF.